This T cell receptor (beta chain) was captured in a study of identifying expanded T cells in peripheral blood. Trimming took off 3 bases at V and 7 bases at J, with 11 bases between the two ends. The CDR3 sequence is 13 residues long. Germline V lookup: CDR1 SGHDT, CDR2 YYEEEE. Using immunoSEQ multiplex PCR, the repertoire was profiled, and TCRdb retains in-frame clones only, with some absent. The sample records around 94,000 clones, about 85% being singletons. Material for sequencing was blood. V is TRBV5-6 and J is TRBJ2-1; possibly TRBD2 for D (7 bases). The source of this sequence is a person aged 18-69 years in good health. The DNA for the CDR3 is TGTGCCAGCAGCTGGGGAGGGGGTAATGAGCAGTTCTTC. This encodes CASSWGGGNEQFF.